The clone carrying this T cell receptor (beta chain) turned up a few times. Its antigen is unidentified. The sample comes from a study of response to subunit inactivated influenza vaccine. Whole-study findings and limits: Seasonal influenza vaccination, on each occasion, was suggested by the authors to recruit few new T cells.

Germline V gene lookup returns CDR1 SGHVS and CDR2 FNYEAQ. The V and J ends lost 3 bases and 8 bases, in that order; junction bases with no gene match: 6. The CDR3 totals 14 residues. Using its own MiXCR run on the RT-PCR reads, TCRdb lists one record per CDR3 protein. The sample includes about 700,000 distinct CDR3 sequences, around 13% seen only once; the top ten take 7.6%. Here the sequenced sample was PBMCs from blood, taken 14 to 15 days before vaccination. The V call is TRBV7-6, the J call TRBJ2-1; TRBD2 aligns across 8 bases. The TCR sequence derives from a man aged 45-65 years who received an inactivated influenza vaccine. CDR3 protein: CASSLTSVGHEQFF. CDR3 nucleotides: TGTGCCAGCAGCTTGACTAGCGTGGGCCATGAGCAGTTCTTC.